This record covers a single T cell receptor beta chain. What it binds is unknown. Being one base from a much bigger clone, this may be a read error. In building TCR beta libraries, iRepertoire HTBI primers were used together with Arm-PCR of CDR3 regions. TCRdb reprocessed the multiplex PCR reads via MiXCR and lists one record per CDR3 protein. The sample contains more than 400,000 distinct CDR3 sequences, less than 20% of which appear only once. Sample time point: newly diagnosed GD, antithyroid drugs for less than 3 months. PBMC-derived RNA was used for the TCR library. This CDR3 is 11 amino acids long. CDR1 SEHNR and CDR2 FQNEAQ come from the germline V gene (reference sequence). These data originate in a study of regulatory T cells in long-lasting Graves disease. Study-level results: There were preferences for TRBV28, TRBJ1-2 and TRBJ2-5 in persistent disease. Study of thyroid tissue was not done, with only peripheral blood studied. Clonotypes that were public and shared totalled 2,500 to 3,500 in persistent patients versus 966 in new patients.

These data were also reused for a study on T cells in Graves' hyperthyroidism and ophthalmopathy.

The clonotype was recovered from a woman in her twenties or thirties with Graves disease. The starting material was peripheral blood mononuclear cells (PBMCs), obtained at new diagnosis, from a patient treated with antithyroid drugs. J is TRBJ2-1 and V is TRBV7-9; D unresolved. The CDR3 region is CASSLADERFF. As DNA, the CDR3 is TGTGCCAGCAGCTTAGCGGATGAGCGGTTCTTC.